These 25 T cell receptor beta chains were sequenced from one sample in a study of cytomegalovirus exposure and HLA in healthy donors. Produced via immunoSEQ multiplex PCR; TCRdb's table is partial and in-frame only. Of about 360,000 clones in the sample, roughly 85% are singletons; the top ten hold around 0.8%. Material for sequencing was PBMCs. The source of these receptors is a woman aged 18-35 years in good health and CMV-seronegative.

About this clone itself: Within the sample, other DNA sequences also encode this same CDR3. The rearrangement links TRBV6-5 to TRBJ1-1; D gene unclear. Trimming stripped 5 bases from V and 2 bases from J, with 6 bases between. From germline, CDR1 is MNHEY and CDR2 SVGAGI. The CDR3 contains 12 residues. CDR3 in amino acids: CASSRLNTEAFF. The CDR3 nucleotides are TGTGCCAGCAGTCGACTTAACACTGAAGCTTTCTTT.

V usage is TRBV5-1 and J usage is TRBJ2-2; TRBD2 matches at 9 bases. V trimming: 0 bases; J trimming: 4 bases; junction bases outside the gene matches: 7. In germline, CDR1 is SGHRS, CDR2 YFSETQ. CDR3 length equals 17 residues. The CDR3 loop reads CASSLARGGAPTGELFF. The CDR3 region has the DNA TGCGCCAGCAGCTTGGCCCGCGGGGGGGCACCCACCGGGGAGCTGTTTTTT.

V gene TRBV5-1 combines with J gene TRBJ2-3; 15 bases align to TRBD2. The CDR3 loop spans 17 amino acids. CDR1 SGHRS and CDR2 YFSETQ come from the germline V gene. The junction had 8 bases not matched to a gene; V was cut back by 4 bases and J by 5 bases. The DNA for the CDR3 is TGCGCCAGCAGCCCACCTGGACTAGCGGGGGGGGGAGATACGCAGTATTTT. This translates into CASSPPGLAGGGDTQYF. The whole variable domain, filled in from reference TRBV5-1 and TRBJ2-3, reads KAGVTQTPRYLIKTRGQQVTLSCSPISGHRSVSWYQQTPGQGLQFLFEYFSETQRNKGNFPGRFSGRQFSNSRSEMNVSTLELGDSALYLCASSPPGLAGGGDTQYFGPGTRLTVL.

This clone was seen a handful of times. Other DNA sequences in this specimen translate into the identical CDR3. The chain uses TRBV4-1 and TRBJ2-7; maybe TRBD1 (6 bases). The CDR3 covers 15 residues. Germline lookup yields CDR1 MGHRA and CDR2 YSYEKL. Deletions cut 1 base from V and 3 bases from J, with 13 bases between. CDR3 loop: CASSQVLGQGYEQYF. The CDR3 DNA sequence: TGCGCCAGCAGCCAAGTCTTGGGACAAGGCTACGAGCAGTACTTC.

This clone showed up just once. The chain joins TRBV27 to TRBJ2-1; D perhaps matches TRBD2 (6 bases). The V end lost 6 bases, the J end lost 9 bases, and 21 bases lay between the germline ends. Germline loops: CDR1 MNHEY, CDR2 SMNVEV (reference sequence). The CDR3 is 15 residues long. DNA for the CDR3: TGTGCCAGCAGCTCCTTTAGCGGCCAAACGGGTGAGCAGTTCTTC. It encodes CASSSFSGQTGEQFF.

The chain links TRBV5-1 to TRBJ2-3; 8 nucleotides line up with TRBD2. The CDR3 has 14 residues. Germline lookup yields CDR1 SGHRS and CDR2 YFSETQ. V dropped 4 bases and J dropped 1; count of bases not matched to a gene: 2. The CDR3 DNA reads TGCGCCAGCAGCCTTAGCGGGGGCACAGATACGCAGTATTTT. This sequence encodes CASSLSGGTDTQYF.

The CDR3 DNA reads TGTGCCAGCAGTGGGGGACTAGCGATTCTCTACAATGAGCAGTTCTTC. Translating it yields CASSGGLAILYNEQFF. The chain recombines TRBV2 with TRBJ2-1, with 10 bases aligning to TRBD2. V shed 4 bases and J 3 bases; nucleotides not matched to a gene: 6. The CDR3 consists of 16 residues. Germline V lookup: CDR1 SNHLY, CDR2 FYNNEI.

This chain uses TRBV6-5 with TRBJ1-5, with D hard to call. Trimming took off 0 bases at V and 7 bases at J, with 13 bases between the two ends. CDR1 is MNHEY and CDR2 is SVGAGI in the germline V gene. This CDR3 has 15 amino acids. CDR3 DNA: TGTGCCAGCAGTTACTCCAACAGAGGAGGACAGCCCCAGCATTTT. Translation: CASSYSNRGGQPQHF.

The rearrangement uses TRBV19 and TRBJ2-4, with D possibly matching TRBD2 (5 bases). Trimming pared 5 bases from V and 6 bases from J, leaving 17 bases between. CDR3 length: 15 residues. In germline, CDR1 is LNHDA, CDR2 SQIVND (reference sequence). DNA of the CDR3: TGTGCCAGTAGTGCCGCGGCGGGCCCAAGAAACATTCAGTACTTC. As protein: CASSAAAGPRNIQYF.

J is TRBJ1-1 and V is TRBV6-4, with D unclear. Trimming stripped 0 bases from V and 7 bases from J, with 9 bases between. The CDR3 extends over 13 amino acids. The germline V gene has CDR1 MRHNA and CDR2 SNTAGT. CDR3 protein: CASSDSWAGEAFF. CDR3 bases: TGTGCCAGCAGTGACTCGTGGGCGGGTGAAGCTTTCTTT.

The rearrangement links TRBV5-8 to TRBJ2-1; D not resolved. Per germline, CDR1 SGHTS and CDR2 YDEGEE. CDR3 length equals 11 residues. Trimming stripped 4 bases from V and 8 bases from J, with 7 bases between. CDR3 sequence (DNA): TGTGCCAGCAGCCCAACAGATGAGCAGTTCTTC. Encoded protein: CASSPTDEQFF.

V usage is TRBV5-1 and J usage is TRBJ1-4, with 7 bases lining up with TRBD1. CDR3 length: 14 residues. Germline values: CDR1 SGHRS, CDR2 YFSETQ. J gave up 7 bases and V 2 bases, and 5 bases lay outside the gene matches. The CDR3 spells CASSLGGAGEKLFF. The CDR3, as DNA: TGCGCCAGCAGCTTAGGGGGCGCGGGTGAAAAACTGTTTTTT.

J is TRBJ2-5 and V is TRBV7-7; D gene uncertain. V was pared by 2 bases and J by 4 bases, with 14 bases between. The CDR3 is made up of 15 amino acids. Germline CDR1 reads SSHAT; CDR2 reads FNYEAQ (reference sequence). The CDR3 DNA reads as TGTGCCAGCAGCTTATTCTATCGTCACGGAGAGACCCAGTACTTC. This sequence encodes CASSLFYRHGETQYF.

V and J are TRBV5-1 and TRBJ2-2, with 8 bases fitting TRBD2. Germline assignment: CDR1 SGHRS and CDR2 YFSETQ. This CDR3 spans 15 amino acids. Trimming at V came to 0 bases and at J to 5 bases, leaving 3 bases not matched to a gene. For the CDR3, the DNA is TGCGCCAGCAGCTTGGCGGCGGGAGGTACCGGGGAGCTGTTTTTT. Translated: CASSLAAGGTGELFF.

The chain is built from TRBV27 and TRBJ2-1; TRBD2 matches 7 bases. CDR3 length equals 13 residues. With V trimmed by 4 bases and J by 7 bases, 4 bases remained unmatched. Germline V lookup: CDR1 MNHEY, CDR2 SMNVEV (reference sequence). CDR3 nucleotides: TGTGCCAGCAGTTGGGGGGGGGAGAATGAGCAGTTCTTC. Translation: CASSWGGENEQFF.

The chain combines TRBV19 with TRBJ1-5, with TRBD1 as a possible D gene (6 bases). The CDR3 is 16 amino acids. Germline CDR1 is LNHDA and CDR2 is SQIVND (reference sequence). The V gene lost 3 bases and the J gene lost 1 base, with 13 bases spanning the gap. CDR3 sequence: CASSMGPRGSNQPQHF. DNA of the CDR3: TGTGCCAGTAGTATGGGCCCCAGGGGAAGCAATCAGCCCCAGCATTTT.

The chain couples TRBV30 to TRBJ2-7, with 9 bases fitting TRBD2. Trimming removed 0 bases from V and 4 bases from J; junction bases left unmatched: 10. CDR1 and CDR2 (germline): GTSNPN, SVGIG (reference sequence). The CDR3 has 16 residues. In nucleotides, the CDR3 is TGTGCCTGGAGTGTGGGACTAGCCTCCCTAAGGTACGAGCAGTACTTC. Translated, it gives CAWSVGLASLRYEQYF.

V usage is TRBV6-1 and J usage is TRBJ2-7; TRBD1 aligns across 7 bases. CDR1 and CDR2 (germline): MNHNS, SASEGT. The ends lost 5 bases at V and 5 bases at J; junction bases unmatched: 6. The CDR3 has 13 amino acids. CDR3 region: CASSRQGSDEQYF. CDR3 nucleotides: TGTGCCAGCAGTAGACAGGGTTCTGACGAGCAGTACTTC.

The V and J genes are TRBV7-6 and TRBJ2-5, with TRBD2 as a possible D gene (5 bases). The CDR3 is 14 amino acids. Trimming shortened V by 2 bases and J by 4 bases, and 11 bases separated the two germline ends. The germline V gene encodes CDR1 SGHVS and CDR2 FNYEAQ. The CDR3 sequence is CASSLSVGRETQYF. As DNA, the CDR3 is TGTGCCAGCAGCTTATCTGTGGGGAGAGAGACCCAGTACTTC.

The chain has TRBV29-1 and TRBJ2-5; a weak D match, TRBD2 (7 bases). This CDR3 comprises 13 residues. Germline CDR1 is SQVTM and CDR2 is ANQGSEA. V was cut by 5 bases and J by 4 bases, with 14 bases left in between. CDR3 loop: CSVIGGGRETQYF. In nucleotides, the CDR3 is TGCAGCGTTATAGGGGGGGGGCGAGAGACCCAGTACTTC.

The rearrangement joins TRBV6-5 to TRBJ2-1, with D possibly TRBD1 on 5 matching bases. The CDR3 covers 13 residues. V was trimmed by 7 bases and J by 8 bases, leaving 15 bases between them. Germline CDR1 MNHEY, CDR2 SVGAGI. The CDR3 DNA reads as TGTGCCAGCAAGGGGAAGGGAATCCATGAGCAGTTCTTC. Translating gives CASKGKGIHEQFF.

Here the CDR3 DNA reads TGCGCCAGCAGCCAAGGAGGATACGGGGAAGCTTTCTTT. Its translation: CASSQGGYGEAFF. V usage is TRBV4-1 and J usage is TRBJ1-1; no clear D. Trimming removed 1 base at V and 8 bases at J, with 11 bases between. Germline V lookup: CDR1 MGHRA, CDR2 YSYEKL. This CDR3 has 13 residues.

The rearrangement uses TRBV2 and TRBJ2-1, with TRBD2 matching over 8 bases. The J segment lost 0 bases and the V segment lost 4 bases, leaving 11 bases of the junction unmatched. Germline V gene lookup returns CDR1 SNHLY and CDR2 FYNNEI. This CDR3 region has 18 residues. The CDR3 sequence is CASSVQRGSPTSYNEQFF. CDR3 bases: TGTGCCAGCAGTGTACAGCGGGGGTCACCAACCTCCTACAATGAGCAGTTCTTC.

This clone has a single count. CDR3 amino acids: CASTTGGASYEQYF. CDR3 DNA: TGTGCCAGTACTACAGGGGGCGCGTCCTACGAGCAGTACTTC. The chain employs TRBV19 and TRBJ2-7; 9 positions agree with TRBD1. Unmatched junction bases numbered 5, after V lost 7 bases and J lost 1 base. CDR1 and CDR2 from the germline V gene are LNHDA and SQIVND (reference sequence). This CDR3 contains 14 residues.

The chain carries TRBV11-2 and TRBJ2-7; D unresolved. Between the trimmed V and J ends, which lost 1 base and 2 bases, there was a span of 9 bases. The CDR3 sequence is 14 residues long. Germline V gene lookup returns CDR1 SGHAT and CDR2 FQNNGV. CDR3 region: CASSLVARAYEQYF. CDR3 in DNA: TGTGCCAGCAGCTTAGTTGCTCGGGCCTACGAGCAGTACTTC.